This TCR beta chain was profiled in a study of siplizumab effects on memory and regulatory T cells. Around 10^5 TCR templates per sample were assayed. TCRdb's copy holds only in-frame clones and misses some; the assay was immunoSEQ multiplex PCR. The data show approximately 100,000 clones, over 90% seen once. From germline, CDR1 is GTSNPN and CDR2 SVGIG (reference sequence). The CDR3 is 12 amino acids. As regards this clone: The germline gene is not matched at one end of the junction; a read error may be the cause.

The sample comprised non-Treg CD4+ T cells sorted from blood. The TCR comes from a human donor in good health. V is TRBV30 and J is TRBJ1-6; the D gene is possibly TRBD1 (5 bases). CDR3 sequence (DNA): TGTGCCTGGAGTGTACAAGGGGCCCCTCAAGACTTT. Amino acids: CAWSVQGAPQDF.